Reported below is one T cell receptor beta chain. An end of the junction does not agree with germline; a read error may underlie this. The sample comes from a study of beta chain features in type 1 diabetes. Since all of the isolated RNA was reverse transcribed, expressed TCRB transcripts were what got sequenced. Produced via immunoSEQ multiplex PCR; TCRdb's table is partial and in-frame only. There are fewer than 900,000 clones in the sample; about 17% occur only once, and 0.02% to 0.025% lies in the top ten. Germline values: CDR1 SGDLS, CDR2 YYNGEE. This CDR3 has 13 amino acids. This receptor was identified in a woman in her late teens or twenties in good health. V usage is TRBV9 and J usage is TRBJ2-1; TRBD1 aligns across 8 bases. Source material: naive CD4+ T cells from blood. The CDR3 loop reads CASSRTGNNEQLF. CDR3 in DNA: TGTGCCAGCAGTCGGACAGGGAACAATGAGCAGCTCTTC. Combining the CDR3 with reference TRBV9 and TRBJ2-1 gives the whole variable domain DSGVTQTPKHLITATGQRVTLRCSPRSGDLSVYWYQQSLDQGLQFLIQYYNGEERAKGNILERFSAQQFPDLHSELNLSSLELGDSALYFCASSRTGNNEQLFGPGTRLTVL.